These T cell receptor beta chains were read from a single sample in a study of chemoradiotherapy in HPV16-positive cancers. Sequencing used immunoSEQ multiplex PCR; TCRdb keeps in-frame clones, though not all of them. Of roughly 15,000 clones detected, over 85% appear once; the ten largest clones hold around 4%. The sample was tumor tissue, taken from a patient who underwent chemoradiotherapy. The receptors were sampled from a human donor with HPV-associated anogenital cancer. The CDR3 runs from the conserved cysteine through the conserved F or W. A D gene is named only where the DNA matches it firmly. Size is omitted from some rows. Given values are once, few, many or a class for expanded clones.

TRBV13	TRBD2	-	TRBJ2-1	CASSSGTSGIYEQFF	TGTGCCAGCAGCTCCGGGACTAGCGGGATCTATGAGCAGTTCTTC
TRBV19	-	once	TRBJ2-7	CASSQPGQLYEQYF	TGTGCCAGTAGCCAACCGGGTCAACTCTACGAGCAGTACTTC
TRBV30	-	-	TRBJ1-4	CAWGTAEEKLFF	TGTGCCTGGGGGACCGCGGAGGAAAAACTGTTTTTT
TRBV19	-	-	TRBJ1-1	CASRWGGASTEAFF	TGTGCCAGTCGATGGGGGGGCGCGAGCACTGAAGCTTTCTTT
TRBV6-1	TRBD1	once	TRBJ1-2	CASSEKWTGPYGYTF	TGTGCCAGCAGTGAAAAATGGACAGGCCCCTATGGCTACACCTTC
TRBV20-1	-	-	TRBJ1-1	CSALRQVEAFF	TGCAGTGCTTTACGACAGGTGGAAGCTTTCTTT
TRBV5-4	TRBD1	-	TRBJ2-4	CASSPTGGGVGENIQYF	TGTGCCAGCAGCCCTACAGGGGGTGGGGTGGGCGAAAACATTCAGTACTTC
TRBV7-9	-	-	TRBJ1-2	CASSLALGGYTF	TGTGCCAGCAGCTTAGCGTTAGGGGGCTACACCTTC
TRBV15	-	few	TRBJ2-7	CATSTFNTGEQYF	TGTGCCACCAGCACCTTCAACACCGGTGAGCAGTACTTC
TRBV19	TRBD2	few	TRBJ2-3	CASIDPSGSSTQYF	TGTGCCAGTATAGATCCTAGCGGGAGTAGTACGCAGTATTTT
TRBV27	-	-	TRBJ2-2	CASSRKAAGELFF	TGTGCCAGCAGTCGAAAGGCGGCCGGGGAGCTGTTTTTT
TRBV14	-	-	TRBJ2-3	CASSLAGLGDTQYF	TGTGCCAGCAGTTTGGCGGGGCTGGGAGATACGCAGTATTTT
TRBV7-2	-	-	TRBJ2-1	CASSLVAERNNEQFF	TGTGCCAGCAGCTTAGTTGCGGAGAGAAACAATGAGCAGTTCTTC
TRBV5-5	-	-	TRBJ2-1	CASSLGGSWVPYNEQFF	TGTGCCAGCAGCTTGGGTGGCAGCTGGGTTCCCTACAATGAGCAGTTCTTC
TRBV19	-	-	TRBJ1-5	CASSMLEEGQPQHF	TGTGCCAGTAGTATGCTCGAGGAGGGTCAGCCCCAGCATTTT
TRBV30	-	-	TRBJ2-5	CAWRLGAAQYF	TGTGCCTGGAGGCTAGGGGCGGCCCAGTACTTC
TRBV7-9	-	once	TRBJ2-7	CASSLDRSYEQYF	TGTGCCAGCAGCTTAGACAGATCCTACGAGCAGTACTTC
TRBV5-5	-	-	TRBJ2-7	CASSLRDPAEEQYF	TGTGCCAGCAGCCTCCGGGACCCAGCGGAAGAGCAGTACTTC
TRBV2	-	-	TRBJ2-7	CASKGGSSYEQYF	TGTGCCAGCAAGGGGGGCAGCTCCTACGAGCAGTACTTC
TRBV6-5	-	-	TRBJ1-5	CASSYTTGDYQPQHF	TGTGCCAGCAGTTATACGACAGGAGACTATCAGCCCCAGCATTTT
TRBV7-2	TRBD1	-	TRBJ1-2	CASSPDRDRGYTF	TGTGCCAGCAGCCCCGACAGGGATAGAGGCTACACCTTC
TRBV4-3	-	-	TRBJ2-3	CASSQISESTDTQYF	TGCGCCAGCAGCCAAATTAGCGAGAGCACAGATACGCAGTATTTT
TRBV2	-	-	TRBJ2-7	CASSSPSGAYEQYF	TGTGCCAGCAGTTCCCCTAGTGGGGCCTACGAGCAGTACTTC
TRBV4-1	-	few	TRBJ1-2	CASSQEVNDYGYTF	TGCGCCAGCAGCCAAGAGGTCAATGACTATGGCTACACCTTC
TRBV19	-	-	TRBJ1-3	CASRARQNSGNTIYF	TGTGCCAGTAGGGCCCGACAGAACTCTGGAAACACCATATATTTT
TRBV9	-	-	TRBJ1-3	CASSLGRGRGHTIYF	TGTGCCAGCAGCCTAGGACGGGGGCGTGGACACACCATATATTTT
TRBV29-1	-	-	TRBJ2-7	CSVEVDSYEQYF	TGCAGCGTTGAGGTTGACAGTTACGAGCAGTACTTC
TRBV5-6	-	-	TRBJ1-2	CASSFRLGYTF	TGTGCCAGCAGCTTCCGTCTCGGCTACACCTTC
TRBV2	-	-	TRBJ2-2	CASSLQGRNGELFF	TGTGCCAGCAGCCTACAGGGGAGGAACGGGGAGCTGTTTTTT
TRBV7-9	TRBD2	-	TRBJ2-7	CASSLEGGSSYEQYF	TGTGCCAGCAGCTTAGAGGGCGGGAGCTCCTACGAGCAGTACTTC
TRBV5-1	-	-	TRBJ1-4	CASSYRTGNEKLFF	TGCGCCAGCAGCTACAGGACGGGCAATGAAAAACTGTTTTTT
TRBV30	TRBD1	once	TRBJ1-6	CACNRGFDSPLHF	TGTGCCTGTAACAGGGGTTTCGATTCACCCCTCCACTTT
TRBV6-5	TRBD1	-	TRBJ1-2	CASKGDSYGYTF	TGTGCCAGCAAAGGGGACAGCTATGGCTACACCTTC
TRBV19	TRBD2	-	TRBJ2-7	CASSLVAGMTYEQYF	TGTGCCAGTAGTTTGGTAGCGGGAATGACCTACGAGCAGTACTTC
TRBV29-1	TRBD2	-	TRBJ2-3	CSVDSGRADTQYF	TGCAGCGTTGATAGCGGGAGGGCAGATACGCAGTATTTT
TRBV9	TRBD2	-	TRBJ2-3	CASFRGGGEVSDTQYF	TGTGCCAGTTTCCGGGGGGGCGGAGAAGTGTCAGATACGCAGTATTTT
TRBV11-3	-	-	TRBJ2-2	CASSLPIRGELFF	TGTGCCAGCAGCTTACCGATCAGAGGGGAGCTGTTTTTT
TRBV11-2	-	-	TRBJ2-3	CASSSPVRGEDTQYF	TGTGCCAGCAGTAGCCCCGTCCGAGGAGAGGATACGCAGTATTTT
TRBV7-7	-	-	TRBJ2-5	CASSRTVQETQYF	TGTGCTAGCAGTCGGACAGTCCAAGAGACCCAGTACTTC